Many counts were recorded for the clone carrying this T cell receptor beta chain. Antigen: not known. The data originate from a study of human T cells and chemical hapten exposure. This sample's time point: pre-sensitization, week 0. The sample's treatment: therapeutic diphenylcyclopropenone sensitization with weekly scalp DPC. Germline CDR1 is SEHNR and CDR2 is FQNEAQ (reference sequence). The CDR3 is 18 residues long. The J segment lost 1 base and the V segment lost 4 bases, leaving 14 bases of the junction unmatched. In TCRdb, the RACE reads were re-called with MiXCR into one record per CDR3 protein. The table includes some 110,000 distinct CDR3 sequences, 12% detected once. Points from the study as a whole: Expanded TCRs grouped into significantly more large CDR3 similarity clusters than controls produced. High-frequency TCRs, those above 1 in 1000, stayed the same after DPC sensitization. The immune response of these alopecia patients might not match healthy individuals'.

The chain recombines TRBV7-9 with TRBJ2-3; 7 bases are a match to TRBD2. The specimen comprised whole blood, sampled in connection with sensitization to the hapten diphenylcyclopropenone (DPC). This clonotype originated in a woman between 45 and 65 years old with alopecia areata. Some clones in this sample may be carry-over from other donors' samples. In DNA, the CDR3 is TGTGCCAGCAGCTCCGCTAGCGGACCACCACGTGGCACAGATACGCAGTATTTT. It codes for CASSSASGPPRGTDTQYF.